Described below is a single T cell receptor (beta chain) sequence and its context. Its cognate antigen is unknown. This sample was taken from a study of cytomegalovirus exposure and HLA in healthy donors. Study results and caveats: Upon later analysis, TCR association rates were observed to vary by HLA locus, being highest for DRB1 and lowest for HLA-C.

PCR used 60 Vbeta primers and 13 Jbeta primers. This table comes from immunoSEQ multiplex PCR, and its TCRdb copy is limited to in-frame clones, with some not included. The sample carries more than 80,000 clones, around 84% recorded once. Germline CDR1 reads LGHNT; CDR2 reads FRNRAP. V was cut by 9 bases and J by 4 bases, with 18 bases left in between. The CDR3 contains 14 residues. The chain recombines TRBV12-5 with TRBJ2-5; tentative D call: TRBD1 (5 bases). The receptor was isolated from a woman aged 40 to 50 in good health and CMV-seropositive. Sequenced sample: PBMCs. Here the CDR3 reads CARKGGQGGETQYF. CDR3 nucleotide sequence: TGTGCTAGGAAAGGTGGGCAGGGCGGAGAGACCCAGTACTTC.